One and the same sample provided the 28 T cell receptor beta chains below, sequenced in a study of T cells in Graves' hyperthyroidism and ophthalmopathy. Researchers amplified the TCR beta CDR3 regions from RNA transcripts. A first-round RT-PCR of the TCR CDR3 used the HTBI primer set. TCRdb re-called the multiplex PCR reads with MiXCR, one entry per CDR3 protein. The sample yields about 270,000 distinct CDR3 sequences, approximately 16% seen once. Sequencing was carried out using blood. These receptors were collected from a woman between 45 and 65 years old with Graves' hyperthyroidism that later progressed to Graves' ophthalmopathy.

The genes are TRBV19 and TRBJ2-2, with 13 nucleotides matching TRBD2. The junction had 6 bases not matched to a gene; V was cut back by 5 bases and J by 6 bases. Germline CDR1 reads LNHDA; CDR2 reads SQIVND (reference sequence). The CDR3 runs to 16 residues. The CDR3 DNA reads TGTGCCAGTAGTTTCGGACTAGCGGGAGTCGCCGGGGAGCTGTTTTTT. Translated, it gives CASSFGLAGVAGELFF.

CDR3 protein: CASRELAISYEQYF. In DNA form, the CDR3 reads TGCGCCAGCAGGGAACTAGCGATCTCCTACGAGCAGTACTTC. J is TRBJ2-7 and V is TRBV10-2; 7 bases align to TRBD2. Germline assignment: CDR1 WSHSY and CDR2 SAAADI. The CDR3 sequence is 14 residues long. V lost 6 bases and J lost 0; bases outside the gene matches: 5.

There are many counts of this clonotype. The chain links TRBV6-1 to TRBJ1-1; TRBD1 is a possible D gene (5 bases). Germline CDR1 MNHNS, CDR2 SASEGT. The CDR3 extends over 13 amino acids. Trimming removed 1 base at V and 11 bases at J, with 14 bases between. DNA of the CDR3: TGTGCCAGCAGTGAAGTCTCACAGGCATCGGCTTTCTTT. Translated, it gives CASSEVSQASAFF.

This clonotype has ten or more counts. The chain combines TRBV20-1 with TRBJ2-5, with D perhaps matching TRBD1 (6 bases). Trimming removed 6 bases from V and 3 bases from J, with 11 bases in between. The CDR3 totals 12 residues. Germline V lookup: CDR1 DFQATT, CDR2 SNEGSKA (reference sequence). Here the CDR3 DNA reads TGCAGTGCAGGGGGAGTTGAAGAGACCCAGTACTTC. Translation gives CSAGGVEETQYF.

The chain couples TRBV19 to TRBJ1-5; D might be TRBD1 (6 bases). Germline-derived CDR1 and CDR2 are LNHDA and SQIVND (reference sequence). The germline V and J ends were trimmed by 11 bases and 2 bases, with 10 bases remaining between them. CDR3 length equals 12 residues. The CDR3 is CAGGRGNQPQHF. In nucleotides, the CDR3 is TGTGCCGGGGGCAGGGGCAATCAGCCCCAGCATTTT.

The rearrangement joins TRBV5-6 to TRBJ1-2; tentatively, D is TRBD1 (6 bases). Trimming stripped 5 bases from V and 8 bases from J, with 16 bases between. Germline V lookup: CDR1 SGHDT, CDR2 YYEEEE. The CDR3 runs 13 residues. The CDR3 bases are TGTGCCAGCAGATTGAACAGGGTAATCGGCTACACCTTC. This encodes CASRLNRVIGYTF.

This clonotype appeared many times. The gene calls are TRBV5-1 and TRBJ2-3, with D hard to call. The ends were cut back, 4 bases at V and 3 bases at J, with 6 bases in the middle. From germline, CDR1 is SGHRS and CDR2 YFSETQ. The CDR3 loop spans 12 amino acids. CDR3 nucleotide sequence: TGCGCCAGCAGCGGAGTTACAGATACGCAGTATTTT. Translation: CASSGVTDTQYF.

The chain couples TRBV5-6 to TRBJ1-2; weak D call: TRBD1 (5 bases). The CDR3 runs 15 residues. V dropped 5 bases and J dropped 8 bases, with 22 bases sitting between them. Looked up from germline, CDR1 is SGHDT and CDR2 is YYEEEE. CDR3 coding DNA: TGTGCCAGCAGTTTACATAGTCCAGGGCGCGTGGGCTACACCTTC. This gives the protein CASSLHSPGRVGYTF.

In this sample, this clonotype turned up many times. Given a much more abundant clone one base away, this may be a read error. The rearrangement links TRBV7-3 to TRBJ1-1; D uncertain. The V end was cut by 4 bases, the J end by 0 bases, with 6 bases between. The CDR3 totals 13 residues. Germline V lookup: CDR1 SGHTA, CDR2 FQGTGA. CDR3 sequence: CASSSEMNTEAFF. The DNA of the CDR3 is TGTGCCAGCAGCTCTGAGATGAACACTGAAGCTTTCTTT.

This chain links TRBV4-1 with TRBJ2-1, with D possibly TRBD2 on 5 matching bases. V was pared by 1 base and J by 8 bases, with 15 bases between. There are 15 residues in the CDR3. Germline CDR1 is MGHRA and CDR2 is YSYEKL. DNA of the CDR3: TGCGCCAGCAGCCAAGGAGCGGTCACGGGGTATGAGCAGTTCTTC. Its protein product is CASSQGAVTGYEQFF.

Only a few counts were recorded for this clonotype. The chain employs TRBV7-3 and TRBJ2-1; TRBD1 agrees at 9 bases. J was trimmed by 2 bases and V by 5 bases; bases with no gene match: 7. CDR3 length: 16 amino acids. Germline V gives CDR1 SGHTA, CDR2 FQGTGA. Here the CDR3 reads CASSPLDRGAYNEQFF. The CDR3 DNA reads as TGTGCCAGCAGCCCCCTTGACAGGGGGGCCTACAATGAGCAGTTCTTC.

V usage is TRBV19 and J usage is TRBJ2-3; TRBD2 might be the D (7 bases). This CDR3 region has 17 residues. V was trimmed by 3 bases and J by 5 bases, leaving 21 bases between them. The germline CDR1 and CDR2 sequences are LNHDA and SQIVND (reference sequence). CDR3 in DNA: TGTGCCAGTAGTATTGTGGCGCGAGGGGGGGGAAAAGATACGCAGTATTTT. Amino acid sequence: CASSIVARGGGKDTQYF.

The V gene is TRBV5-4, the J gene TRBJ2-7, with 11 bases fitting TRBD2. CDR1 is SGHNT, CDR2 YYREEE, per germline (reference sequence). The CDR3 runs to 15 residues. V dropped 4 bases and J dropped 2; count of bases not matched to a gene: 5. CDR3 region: CASSLGTSGAYEQYF. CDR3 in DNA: TGTGCCAGCAGCCTAGGGACTAGCGGCGCCTACGAGCAGTACTTC.

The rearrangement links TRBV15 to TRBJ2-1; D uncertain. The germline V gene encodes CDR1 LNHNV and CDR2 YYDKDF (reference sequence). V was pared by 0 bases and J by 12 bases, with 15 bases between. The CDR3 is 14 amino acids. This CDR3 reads CATSRDKLGNRQFF. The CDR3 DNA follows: TGTGCCACCAGCAGAGATAAGCTCGGAAATAGGCAGTTCTTC.

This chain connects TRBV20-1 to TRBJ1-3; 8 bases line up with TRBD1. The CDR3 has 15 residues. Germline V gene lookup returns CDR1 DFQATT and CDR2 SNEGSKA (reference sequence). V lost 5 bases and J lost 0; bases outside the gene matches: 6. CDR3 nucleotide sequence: TGCAGTGCTTACGACAGGGGAAGCTCTGGAAACACCATATATTTT. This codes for CSAYDRGSSGNTIYF.

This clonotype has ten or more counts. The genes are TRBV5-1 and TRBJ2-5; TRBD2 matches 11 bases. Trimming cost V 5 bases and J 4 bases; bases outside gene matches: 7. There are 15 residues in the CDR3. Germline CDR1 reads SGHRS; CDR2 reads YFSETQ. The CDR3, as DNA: TGCGCCAGCAGTCCTAGCGGGAGGATAGCAGAGACCCAGTACTTC. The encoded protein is CASSPSGRIAETQYF.

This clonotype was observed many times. Written as DNA, the CDR3 is TGCAGTGCTGCCCAAGCTAGCGGGACTGAGGCCGGGGAGCTGTTTTTT. It is translated as CSAAQASGTEAGELFF. J is TRBJ2-2 and V is TRBV20-1; 9 nucleotides agree with TRBD2. CDR3 length equals 16 residues. With V trimmed by 5 bases and J by 6 bases, 13 bases remained unmatched. Germline V gene lookup returns CDR1 DFQATT and CDR2 SNEGSKA (reference sequence).

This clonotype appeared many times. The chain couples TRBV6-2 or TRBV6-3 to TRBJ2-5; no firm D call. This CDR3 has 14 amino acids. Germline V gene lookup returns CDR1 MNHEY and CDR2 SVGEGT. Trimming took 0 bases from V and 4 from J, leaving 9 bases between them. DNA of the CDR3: TGTGCCAGCAGTTACTCAACCGCCCGAGAGACCCAGTACTTC. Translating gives CASSYSTARETQYF.

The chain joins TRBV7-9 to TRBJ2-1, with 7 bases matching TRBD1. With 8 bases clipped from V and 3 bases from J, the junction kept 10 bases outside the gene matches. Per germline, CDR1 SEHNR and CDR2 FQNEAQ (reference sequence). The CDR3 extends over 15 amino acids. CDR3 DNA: TGTGCCAGCGCCAGGGGGACCGTAAGCTACAATGAGCAGTTCTTC. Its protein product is CASARGTVSYNEQFF. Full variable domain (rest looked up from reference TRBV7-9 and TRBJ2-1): DTGVSQNPRHKITKRGQNVTFRCDPISEHNRLYWYRQTLGQGPEFLTYFQNEAQLEKSRLLSDRFSAERPKGSFSTLEIQRTEQGDSAMYLCASARGTVSYNEQFFGPGTRLTVL.

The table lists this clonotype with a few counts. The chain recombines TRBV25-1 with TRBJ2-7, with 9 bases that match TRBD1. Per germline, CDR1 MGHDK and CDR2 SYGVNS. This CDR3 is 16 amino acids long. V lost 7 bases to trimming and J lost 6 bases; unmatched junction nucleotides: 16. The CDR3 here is CASTPNTDRGGREQYF. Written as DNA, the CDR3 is TGTGCCAGCACCCCAAACACGGACAGGGGAGGCCGCGAGCAGTACTTC.

CDR3 sequence reads: CASSLGFHGVNEKLFF. Written as DNA, the CDR3 is TGTGCCAGCAGCTTAGGGTTTCATGGAGTTAATGAAAAACTGTTTTTT. The rearrangement joins TRBV7-6 to TRBJ1-4; D gene unclear. Trimming took off 1 base at V and 4 bases at J, with 13 bases between the two ends. Germline CDR1 reads SGHVS; CDR2 reads FNYEAQ. CDR3 length: 16 residues.

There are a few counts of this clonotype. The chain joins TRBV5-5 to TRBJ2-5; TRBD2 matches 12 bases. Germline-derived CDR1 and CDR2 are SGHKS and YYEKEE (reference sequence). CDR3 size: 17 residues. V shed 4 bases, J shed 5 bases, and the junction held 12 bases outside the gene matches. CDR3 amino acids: CASSKPSGRDTIETQYF. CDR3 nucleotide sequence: TGTGCCAGCAGCAAACCTAGCGGGAGGGACACCATTGAGACCCAGTACTTC.

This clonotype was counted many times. For the CDR3, the DNA is TGTGCCAGCAGTGACCTCGGAGGGAAATCCAAAAACATTCAGTACTTC. Its protein product is CASSDLGGKSKNIQYF. The chain employs TRBV2 and TRBJ2-4, with a weak D call TRBD2 (6 bases). V gave up 3 bases and J gave up 2 bases, with 14 bases separating them. The germline V gene has CDR1 SNHLY and CDR2 FYNNEI. The CDR3 runs to 16 residues.

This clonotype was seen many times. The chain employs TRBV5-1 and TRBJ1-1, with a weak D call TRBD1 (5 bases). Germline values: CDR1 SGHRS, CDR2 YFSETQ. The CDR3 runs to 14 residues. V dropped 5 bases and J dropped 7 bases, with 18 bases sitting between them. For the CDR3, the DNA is TGCGCCAGCAGGCGGGACGGCGATTACGATGAAGCTTTCTTT. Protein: CASRRDGDYDEAFF. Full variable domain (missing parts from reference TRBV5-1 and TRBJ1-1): KAGVTQTPRYLIKTRGQQVTLSCSPISGHRSVSWYQQTPGQGLQFLFEYFSETQRNKGNFPGRFSGRQFSNSRSEMNVSTLELGDSALYLCASRRDGDYDEAFFGQGTRLTVV.

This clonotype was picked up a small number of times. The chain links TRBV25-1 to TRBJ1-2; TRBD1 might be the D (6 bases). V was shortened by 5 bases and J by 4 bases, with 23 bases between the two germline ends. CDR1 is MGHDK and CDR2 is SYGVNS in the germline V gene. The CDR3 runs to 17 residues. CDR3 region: CASSRGGFDGGGYGYTF. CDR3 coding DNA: TGTGCCAGCAGTAGGGGAGGTTTTGACGGAGGGGGCTATGGCTACACCTTC.

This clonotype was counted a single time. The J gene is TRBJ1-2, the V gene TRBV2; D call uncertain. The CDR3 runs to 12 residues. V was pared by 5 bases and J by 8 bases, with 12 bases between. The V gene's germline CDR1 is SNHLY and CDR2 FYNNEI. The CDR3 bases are TGTGCCAGCAGTTATGTTCCTGAGGGCTACACCTTC. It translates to CASSYVPEGYTF. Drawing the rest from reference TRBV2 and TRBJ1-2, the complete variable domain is EPEVTQTPSHQVTQMGQEVILRCVPISNHLYFYWYRQILGQKVEFLVSFYNNEISEKSEIFDDQFSVERPDGSNFTLKIRSTKLEDSAMYFCASSYVPEGYTFGSGTRLTVV.

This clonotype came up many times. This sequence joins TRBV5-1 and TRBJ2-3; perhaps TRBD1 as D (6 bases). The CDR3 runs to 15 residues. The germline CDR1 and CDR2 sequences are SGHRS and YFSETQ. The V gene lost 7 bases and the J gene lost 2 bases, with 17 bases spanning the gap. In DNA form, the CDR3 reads TGCGCCAGCGGAATACAGGGTGCGCACACAGATACGCAGTATTTT. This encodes CASGIQGAHTDTQYF. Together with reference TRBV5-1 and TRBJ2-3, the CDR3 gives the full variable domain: KAGVTQTPRYLIKTRGQQVTLSCSPISGHRSVSWYQQTPGQGLQFLFEYFSETQRNKGNFPGRFSGRQFSNSRSEMNVSTLELGDSALYLCASGIQGAHTDTQYFGPGTRLTVL.

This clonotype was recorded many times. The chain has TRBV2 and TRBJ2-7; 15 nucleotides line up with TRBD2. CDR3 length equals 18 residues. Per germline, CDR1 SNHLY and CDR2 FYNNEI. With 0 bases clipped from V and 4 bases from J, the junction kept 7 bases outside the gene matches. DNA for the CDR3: TGTGCCAGCAGTGAAGCTGGTTGGACTAGCGGGAGGGCGTACGAGCAGTACTTC. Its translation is CASSEAGWTSGRAYEQYF.